Listed below are T cell receptor beta chains from one sample, sequenced in a study of cytomegalovirus exposure and HLA in healthy donors. Sequenced by immunoSEQ multiplex PCR; TCRdb stores in-frame clones only, minus some. The sample contains approximately 53,000 clones, 80% of which appear only once. The sequencing input was PBMCs. Source of these receptors: a young man in good health and CMV-seropositive. CDR3s include the opening cysteine and the closing phenylalanine or tryptophan. The D gene is left open where the match is weak. Where a row states a size, it is once, few, many or the class of an expanded clone; other rows omit it.

V	D	size	J	DNA	CDR3
TRBV7-9	TRBD2	.	TRBJ2-3	TGTGCCAGCAGCTTCGGACTAGCAGGTATAGATACGCAGTATTTT	CASSFGLAGIDTQYF
TRBV2	TRBD1	once	TRBJ1-2	TGTGCCAGCATCCCGGGACAGGGAGCCTATGGCTACACCTTC	CASIPGQGAYGYTF
TRBV4-2	TRBD1	.	TRBJ2-7	TGTGCCAGCAGCGAACAGGTCGGGTCAGGGACAGGGGACTACGAGCAGTACTTC	CASSEQVGSGTGDYEQYF
TRBV11-2	TRBD2	few	TRBJ2-5	TGTGCCAGCAGCTTAAGTAGCGGGGGGGTCAAAGAGACCCAGTACTTC	CASSLSSGGVKETQYF
TRBV5-1	.	.	TRBJ1-5	TGCGCCAGCAGCTTGGAAGGCAGGGTTAATCAGCCCCAGCATTTT	CASSLEGRVNQPQHF
TRBV7-8	.	.	TRBJ1-3	TGTGCCAGCAGGTTGACAGGAAACACCATATATTTT	CASRLTGNTIYF
TRBV28	.	.	TRBJ1-1	TGTGCCAGCAGTTTCGGGGTGGCTTTCTTT	CASSFGVAFF
TRBV5-1	.	.	TRBJ2-3	TGCGCCAGCAGGGGGCGGACAAAGGATACGCAGTATTTT	CASRGRTKDTQYF
TRBV18	.	large	TRBJ1-5	TGTGCCAGCTCACCTACAGGGTATTATCAGCCCCAGCATTTT	CASSPTGYYQPQHF
TRBV30	TRBD2	.	TRBJ2-7	TGTGCCTGGAGTGCGGGGGGGCCATATCTCGAGCAGTACTTC	CAWSAGGPYLEQYF
TRBV5-1	.	.	TRBJ2-6	TGCGCCAGCAGCTTGGGGCAGATGGGGGCCAACGTCCTGACTTTC	CASSLGQMGANVLTF
TRBV6-5	.	few	TRBJ1-1	TGTGCCAGCAGTAGGGGGACAGAAGCTTTCTTT	CASSRGTEAFF
TRBV27	TRBD2	.	TRBJ2-3	TGTGCCAGCAGGACTAGCGGGGGGGCCTGGGCGCAGTATTTT	CASRTSGGAWAQYF
TRBV4-1	TRBD1	few	TRBJ2-3	TGCGCCAGCAGCCTGGACAGGGGACCAGATACGCAGTATTTT	CASSLDRGPDTQYF
TRBV5-6	TRBD1	.	TRBJ1-1	TGTGCCAGCAGCCTGCGGACAGGTATGAACACTGAAGCTTTCTTT	CASSLRTGMNTEAFF
TRBV7-6	.	.	TRBJ1-5	TGTGCCAGCAGCTCAGGACATCGCAATCAGCCCCAGCATTTT	CASSSGHRNQPQHF
TRBV11-2	.	once	TRBJ1-2	TGTGCCAGCAGCCGAGCCCCCTATGGCTACACCTTC	CASSRAPYGYTF
TRBV28	.	.	TRBJ1-1	TGTGCCAGCAGTCCCCACAGGGAAGGCACTGAAGCTTTCTTT	CASSPHREGTEAFF
TRBV7-3	TRBD1	.	TRBJ1-6	TGTGCCAGCAGCCCGGGACAGGGGGCGGGATCACCCCTCCACTTT	CASSPGQGAGSPLHF
TRBV19	.	few	TRBJ2-6	TGTGCCAGTAGGTCAGTTGCCGGGGCCAACGTCCTGACTTTC	CASRSVAGANVLTF
TRBV2	.	.	TRBJ1-6	TGTGCCAGCATTGGAGTAAACCCAAATAATTCACCCCTCCACTTT	CASIGVNPNNSPLHF
TRBV6-1	.	.	TRBJ2-1	TGTGCCAGCAGTGGCCGGTACAATGAGCAGTTCTTC	CASSGRYNEQFF
TRBV6-1	.	.	TRBJ1-5	TGTGCCAGCAGTGTCGCAGGGTTCCGCGACTGGGGCAATCAGCCCCAGCATTTT	CASSVAGFRDWGNQPQHF
TRBV29-1	.	.	TRBJ2-7	TGCAGCGGGGAAGGAGGGACTCTTTACGAGCAGTACTTC	CSGEGGTLYEQYF
TRBV5-6	.	.	TRBJ2-2	TGTGCCAGCAGCATCGGTAGCACCGGGGAGCTGTTTTTT	CASSIGSTGELFF
TRBV5-4	.	.	TRBJ1-4	TGTGCCAGCAGCTTAGACAGCAGAAATGAAAAACTGTTTTTT	CASSLDSRNEKLFF
TRBV2	TRBD2	.	TRBJ2-5	TGTGCCAGCAGTAGGTCTAGCGGGCAAGAGACTCAGTACTTC	CASSRSSGQETQYF
TRBV6-5	TRBD1	.	TRBJ1-6	TGTGCCAGCAGTGTGGACAGGGTTAATTCACCCCTCCACTTT	CASSVDRVNSPLHF
TRBV6-6	.	.	TRBJ1-4	TGTGCCAGCAGCCATATCAGACAGGCTAATGAAAAACTGTTTTTT	CASSHIRQANEKLFF
TRBV28	TRBD1	.	TRBJ1-5	TGTGCCAGCAGAGCCCCCGGGACAGGGGTAACGAGCAATCAGCCCCAGCATTTT	CASRAPGTGVTSNQPQHF
TRBV7-8	.	.	TRBJ1-6	TGTGCCAGCAGCTTAGACAGGGAACGTTCACCCCTCCACTTT	CASSLDRERSPLHF
TRBV28	TRBD1	once	TRBJ2-7	TGTGCCAGCAGTTCGGTCCTCCGACAGGGGGTCTACGAGCAGTACTTC	CASSSVLRQGVYEQYF
TRBV5-4	TRBD2	.	TRBJ2-5	TGTGCCAGCAGCTGGAAAAAAGCGGGGGGAATACAAGAGACCCAGTACTTC	CASSWKKAGGIQETQYF
TRBV6-1	.	.	TRBJ2-2	TGTGCCAGCAGAGACACGACAGCGAACACCGGGGAGCTGTTTTTT	CASRDTTANTGELFF
TRBV5-4	TRBD1	few	TRBJ1-1	TGTGCCAGCAGTCGAAAAACAGGGGACACTGAAGCTTTCTTT	CASSRKTGDTEAFF
TRBV5-1	TRBD1	once	TRBJ1-2	TGCGCCAGCAGCAGGGACAGGGACGGAAACTATGGCTACACCTTC	CASSRDRDGNYGYTF
TRBV30	.	.	TRBJ2-2	TGTGCCTGGAGTGTACGTTCGGGCAGGACAATTCGTCTCGGGGAGCTGTTTTTT	CAWSVRSGRTIRLGELFF
TRBV6-5	.	.	TRBJ2-1	TGTGCCAGCAGTTACTCGATGGGCGATGAGCAGTTCTTC	CASSYSMGDEQFF
TRBV6-5	.	.	TRBJ2-7	TGTGCCAGCAGCCCGGCCGGGGGAACCTACGAGCAGTACTTC	CASSPAGGTYEQYF
TRBV19	.	.	TRBJ1-1	TGTGCCAGTAGTATGGACAGTGAAGCTTTCTTT	CASSMDSEAFF
TRBV27	TRBD2	.	TRBJ2-7	TGTGCCAGCCGACCCGGGAGGACGGCGGGATACGAGCAGTACTTC	CASRPGRTAGYEQYF
TRBV30	.	.	TRBJ1-2	TGTGCCTGGAGTGTATTGCACTCTGGCTACACCTTC	CAWSVLHSGYTF
TRBV5-1	.	.	TRBJ1-1	TGCGCCAGCAGCTGGACAGCGAACATCGTCGAGGAAGCTTTCTTT	CASSWTANIVEEAFF
TRBV5-6	TRBD2	.	TRBJ2-1	TGTGCCAGCAGACCCGGGGGGGTCGGCTACAATGAGCAGTTCTTC	CASRPGGVGYNEQFF
TRBV30	TRBD2	.	TRBJ2-1	TGTGCCTGGGAAACTAGCGGATACAATGAGCAGTTCTTC	CAWETSGYNEQFF
TRBV28	TRBD1	.	TRBJ1-4	TGTGCCAGCAGTCCAGGGGGTAATGAAAAACTGTTTTTT	CASSPGGNEKLFF
TRBV6-5	.	.	TRBJ2-4	TGTGCCAGCAGTGCAGGTGGACTAGCCAAAAACATTCAGTACTTC	CASSAGGLAKNIQYF
TRBV29-1	TRBD2	.	TRBJ2-3	TGCAGCGTCAGGGAACCGGGACTAGCGGGGGGCACAGATACGCAGTATTTT	CSVREPGLAGGTDTQYF
TRBV6-6	.	few	TRBJ1-5	TGTGCCAGCAGTCCAGGGCACGATCAGCCCCAGCATTTT	CASSPGHDQPQHF
TRBV7-9	TRBD1	few	TRBJ2-2	TGTGCCAGCAGCTCCCGGGACAGGGGGAACACCGGGGAGCTGTTTTTT	CASSSRDRGNTGELFF
TRBV11-2	.	once	TRBJ2-3	TGTGCCAGCAGCTTAGATCCCTCGACAGCCCAAGATACGCAGTATTTT	CASSLDPSTAQDTQYF
TRBV2	TRBD1	.	TRBJ2-5	TGTGCCAGCAGTGACAGGGGGCGGACCCAGTACTTC	CASSDRGRTQYF
TRBV28	.	.	TRBJ1-4	TGTGCCAGCAGTAGCACAGAACGAGCAACTAATGAAAAACTGTTTTTT	CASSSTERATNEKLFF
TRBV5-6	TRBD1	few	TRBJ2-7	TGTGCCAGCAGCCCGACAGGGTCCTACGAGCAGTACTTC	CASSPTGSYEQYF
TRBV5-6	TRBD1	.	TRBJ2-7	TGTGCCAGCAGCCAGGAGACAGGGTCCTACGAGCAGTACTTC	CASSQETGSYEQYF
TRBV19	.	.	TRBJ2-7	TGTGCCAGTAGTAGTTCGCGGGGTGCCTCCTACGAGCAGTACTTC	CASSSSRGASYEQYF
TRBV27	.	few	TRBJ1-2	TGTGCCAGCAGCGAGCGCGATGGGGGCTACACCTTC	CASSERDGGYTF
TRBV19	.	.	TRBJ2-2	TGTGCCAGTAGTATAGGTCGCAGGATGAACACCGGGGAGCTGTTTTTT	CASSIGRRMNTGELFF
TRBV5-1	TRBD1	few	TRBJ2-5	TGCGCCAGCAGCTCCAATACAGGGGGAAGGGAGACCCAGTACTTC	CASSSNTGGRETQYF
TRBV11-2	TRBD2	.	TRBJ2-7	TGTGCCAGCAGCTTGAGGTTCGGCGGGGCTAGCGGGGGGGCCTACGAGCAGTACTTC	CASSLRFGGASGGAYEQYF